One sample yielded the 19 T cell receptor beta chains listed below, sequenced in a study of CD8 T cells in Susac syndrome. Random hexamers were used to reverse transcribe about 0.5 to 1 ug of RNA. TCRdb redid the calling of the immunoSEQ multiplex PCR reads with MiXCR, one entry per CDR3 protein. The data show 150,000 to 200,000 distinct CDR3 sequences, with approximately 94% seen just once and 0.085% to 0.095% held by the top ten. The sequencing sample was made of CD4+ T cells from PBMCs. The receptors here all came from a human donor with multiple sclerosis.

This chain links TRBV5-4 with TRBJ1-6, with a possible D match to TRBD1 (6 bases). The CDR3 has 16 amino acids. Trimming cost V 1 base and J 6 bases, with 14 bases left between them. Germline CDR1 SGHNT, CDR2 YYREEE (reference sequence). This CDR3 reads CASSLYASRGNSPLHF. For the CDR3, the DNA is TGTGCCAGCAGCTTGTATGCATCCAGGGGTAATTCACCCCTCCACTTT.

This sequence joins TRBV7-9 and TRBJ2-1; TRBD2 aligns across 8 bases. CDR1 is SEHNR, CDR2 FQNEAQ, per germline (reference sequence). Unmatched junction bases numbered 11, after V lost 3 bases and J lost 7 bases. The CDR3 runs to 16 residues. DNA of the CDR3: TGTGCCAGCAGCTTGGGGTTGAGCGGGAGACTGAATGAGCAGTTCTTC. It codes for CASSLGLSGRLNEQFF.

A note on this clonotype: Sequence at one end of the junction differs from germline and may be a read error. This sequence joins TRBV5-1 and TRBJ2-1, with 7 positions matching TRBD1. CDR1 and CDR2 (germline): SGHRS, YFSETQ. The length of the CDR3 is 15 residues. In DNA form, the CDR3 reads TGCGCCAGCAGCTACGAGGGGGCATCCTACAACGAGCAGTTCTTC. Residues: CASSYEGASYNEQFF.

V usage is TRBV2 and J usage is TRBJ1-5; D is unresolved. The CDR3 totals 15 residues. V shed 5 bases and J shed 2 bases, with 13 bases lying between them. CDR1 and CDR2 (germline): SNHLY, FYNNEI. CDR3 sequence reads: CASSYLPGGNQPQHF. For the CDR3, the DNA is TGTGCCAGCAGTTATCTTCCGGGTGGCAATCAGCCCCAGCATTTT.

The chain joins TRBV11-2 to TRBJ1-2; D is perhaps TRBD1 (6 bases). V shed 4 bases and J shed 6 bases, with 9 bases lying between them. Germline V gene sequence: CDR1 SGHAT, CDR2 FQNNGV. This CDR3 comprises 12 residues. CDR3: CASSSQGDGYTF. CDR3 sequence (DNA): TGTGCCAGCAGCTCACAGGGAGATGGCTACACCTTC.

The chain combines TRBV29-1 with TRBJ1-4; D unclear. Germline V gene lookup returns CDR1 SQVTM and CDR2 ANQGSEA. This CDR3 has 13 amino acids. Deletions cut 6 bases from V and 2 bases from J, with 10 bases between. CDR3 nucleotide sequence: TGCAGCGTCGCGACGGGGACTAATGAAAAACTGTTTTTT. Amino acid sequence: CSVATGTNEKLFF. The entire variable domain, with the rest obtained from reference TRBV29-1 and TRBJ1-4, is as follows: SAVISQKPSRDICQRGTSLTIQCQVDSQVTMMFWYRQQPGQSLTLIATANQGSEATYESGFVIDKFPISRPNLTFSTLTVSNMSPEDSSIYLCSVATGTNEKLFFGSGTQLSVL.

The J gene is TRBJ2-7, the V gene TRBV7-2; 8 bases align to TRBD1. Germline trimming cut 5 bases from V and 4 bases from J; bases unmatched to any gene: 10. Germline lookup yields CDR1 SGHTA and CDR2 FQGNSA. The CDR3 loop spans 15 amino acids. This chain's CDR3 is CASSPGRQGAYEQYF. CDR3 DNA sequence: TGTGCCAGCAGCCCGGGCCGGCAGGGGGCTTACGAGCAGTACTTC.

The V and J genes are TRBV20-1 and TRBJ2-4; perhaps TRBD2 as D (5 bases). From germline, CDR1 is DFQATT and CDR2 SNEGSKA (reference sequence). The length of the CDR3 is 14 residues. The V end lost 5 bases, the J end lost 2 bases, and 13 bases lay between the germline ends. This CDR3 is CSAPRPGTKNIQYF. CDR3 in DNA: TGCAGTGCTCCTAGACCCGGGACCAAAAACATTCAGTACTTC.

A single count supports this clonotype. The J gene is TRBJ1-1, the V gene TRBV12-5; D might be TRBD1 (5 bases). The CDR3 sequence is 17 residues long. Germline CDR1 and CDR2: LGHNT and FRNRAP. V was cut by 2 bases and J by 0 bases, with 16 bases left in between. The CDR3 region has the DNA TGTGCTAGTGGTTTGCCCTCTTCTGGGGGAATGAACACTGAAGCTTTCTTT. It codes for CASGLPSSGGMNTEAFF. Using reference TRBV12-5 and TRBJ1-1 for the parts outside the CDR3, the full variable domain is DARVTQTPRHKVTEMGQEVTMRCQPILGHNTVFWYRQTMMQGLELLAYFRNRAPLDDSGMPKDRFSAEMPDATLATLKIQPSEPRDSAVYFCASGLPSSGGMNTEAFFGQGTRLTVV.

In DNA form, the CDR3 reads TGTGCCAGCTCAATCGCTAAGGCTGGCTACAATGAGCAGTTCTTC. Translated: CASSIAKAGYNEQFF. J is TRBJ2-1 and V is TRBV18; D is undetermined. Trimming removed 5 bases from V and 3 bases from J, with 14 bases in between. The CDR3 has 15 residues. Germline loops: CDR1 KGHSH, CDR2 LQKENI.

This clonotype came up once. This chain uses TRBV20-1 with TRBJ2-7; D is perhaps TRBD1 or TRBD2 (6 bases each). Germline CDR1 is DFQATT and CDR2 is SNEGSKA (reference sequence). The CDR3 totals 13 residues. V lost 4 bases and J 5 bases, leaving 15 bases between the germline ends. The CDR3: CSAINVRGDEQYF. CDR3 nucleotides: TGCAGTGCTATTAATGTTAGGGGGGACGAGCAGTACTTC.

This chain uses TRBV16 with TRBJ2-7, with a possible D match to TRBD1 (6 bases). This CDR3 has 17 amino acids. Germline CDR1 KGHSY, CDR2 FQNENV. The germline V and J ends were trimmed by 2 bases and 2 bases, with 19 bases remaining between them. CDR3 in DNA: TGTGCCAGCAGCCAAAGTGGGGGCGGGCCGAATCCCTACGAGCAGTACTTC. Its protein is CASSQSGGGPNPYEQYF.

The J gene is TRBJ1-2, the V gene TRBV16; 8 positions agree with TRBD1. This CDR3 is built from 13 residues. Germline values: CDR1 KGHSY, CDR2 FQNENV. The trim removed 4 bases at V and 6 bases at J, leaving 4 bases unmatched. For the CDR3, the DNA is TGTGCCAGCAGCCTGAGGACAGGGAATGGCTACACCTTC. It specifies CASSLRTGNGYTF.

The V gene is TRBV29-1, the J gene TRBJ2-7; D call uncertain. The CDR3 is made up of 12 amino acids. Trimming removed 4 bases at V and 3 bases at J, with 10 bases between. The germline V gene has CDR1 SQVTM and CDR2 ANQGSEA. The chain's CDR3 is CSVGDQLYEQYF. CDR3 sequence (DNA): TGCAGCGTTGGGGATCAGCTCTACGAGCAGTACTTC.

The CDR3 loop reads CASSLTGQGNYGYTF. The CDR3 bases are TGTGCCAGCTCACTCACGGGACAGGGGAACTATGGCTACACCTTC. This chain links TRBV18 with TRBJ1-2; 10 bases are shared with TRBD1. This CDR3 has 15 amino acids. The ends lost 4 bases at V and 2 bases at J; junction bases unmatched: 4. CDR1 KGHSH and CDR2 LQKENI come from the germline V gene. Based on the CDR3 plus reference TRBV18 and TRBJ1-2, the full variable domain is NAGVMQNPRHLVRRRGQEARLRCSPMKGHSHVYWYRQLPEEGLKFMVYLQKENIIDESGMPKERFSAEFPKEGPSILRIQQVVRGDSAAYFCASSLTGQGNYGYTFGSGTRLTVV.

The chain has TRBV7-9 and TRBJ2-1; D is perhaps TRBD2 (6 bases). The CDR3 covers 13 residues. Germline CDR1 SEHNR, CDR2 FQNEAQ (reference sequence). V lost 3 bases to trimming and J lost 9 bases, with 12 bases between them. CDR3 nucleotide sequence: TGTGCCAGCAGCTTGGAGGGATCGGGTGAGCAGTTCTTC. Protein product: CASSLEGSGEQFF.

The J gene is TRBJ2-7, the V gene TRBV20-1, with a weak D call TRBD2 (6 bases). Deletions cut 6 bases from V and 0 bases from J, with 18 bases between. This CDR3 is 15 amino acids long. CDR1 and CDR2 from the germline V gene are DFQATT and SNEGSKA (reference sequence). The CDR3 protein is CSARDWAGSSYEQYF. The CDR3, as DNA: TGCAGTGCGAGGGACTGGGCAGGAAGCTCCTACGAGCAGTACTTC.

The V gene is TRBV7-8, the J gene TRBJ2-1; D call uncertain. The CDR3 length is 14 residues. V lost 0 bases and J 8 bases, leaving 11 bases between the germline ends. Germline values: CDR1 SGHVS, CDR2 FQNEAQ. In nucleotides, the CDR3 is TGTGCCAGCAGCTTAGCTGCAGCAAGCGATGAGCAGTTCTTC. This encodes CASSLAAASDEQFF. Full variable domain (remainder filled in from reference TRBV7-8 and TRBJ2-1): GAGVSQSPRYKVAKRGQDVALRCDPISGHVSLFWYQQALGQGPEFLTYFQNEAQLDKSGLPSDRFFAERPEGSVSTLKIQRTQQEDSAVYLCASSLAAASDEQFFGPGTRLTVL.

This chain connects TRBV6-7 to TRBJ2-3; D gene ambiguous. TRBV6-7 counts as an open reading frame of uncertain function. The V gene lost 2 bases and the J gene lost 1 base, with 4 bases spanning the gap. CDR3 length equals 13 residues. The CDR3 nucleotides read TGTGCCAGCAGTTACGGATGCACAGATACGCAGTATTTT. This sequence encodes CASSYGCTDTQYF.